Here is one T cell receptor (beta chain) with its context. Described treatment: randomized to nivolumab then ipilimumab (arm A) or the reverse (arm B). No patient had prior DNA-damaging chemotherapy. From thawed PBMCs, live CD3+CD8+ cells negative for CD19 and CD56 were sorted. This CDR3 spans 14 amino acids. Between the trimmed V and J ends, which lost 4 bases and 4 bases, there was a span of 12 bases. CDR1 and CDR2 from the germline V gene are LNHDA and SQIVND (reference sequence). Sequencing was performed with immunoSEQ multiplex PCR; in TCRdb, only in-frame clones are kept and a portion is missing. Here the sample spans over 25,000 clones, 82% being singletons. This record belongs to a study of sequential checkpoint blockade in melanoma. Study in general: Patients were randomized 1:1 to nivolumab-then-ipilimumab or ipilimumab-then-nivolumab first-line. Both treatment sequences were followed by maintenance nivolumab.

This sequence joins TRBV19 and TRBJ2-3; no firm D call. The specimen was CD8+ T cells sorted from blood (inferred from file names), collected from a patient given nivolumab and ipilimumab in sequence. The TCR sequence derives from a human donor with melanoma. CDR3 amino acids: CASSTAPEADTQYF. CDR3 in DNA: TGTGCCAGTAGTACCGCCCCTGAGGCAGATACGCAGTATTTT.